The clone carrying this T cell receptor (beta chain) occurred a few times. The source of the sample is a study of tumor-infiltrating lymphocytes in primary liver carcinoma. V was pared by 11 bases and J by 7 bases, with 12 bases of the junction left unmatched. The CDR3 covers 14 residues. Germline V lookup: CDR1 SNHLY, CDR2 FYNNEI. The template, 450 to 650 ng total RNA, yielded TCR beta cDNA made with a constant-region primer. ARM-PCR, slightly modified, supplied the TCR beta libraries through three nested multiplex PCR rounds. A C-beta reverse primer was combined with TRBV1-TRBV30 forward primers in the first two PCR rounds, and each round had approximately 10 cycles. A single record per CDR3 protein comes from TCRdb applying MiXCR to the multiplex PCR reads. The data contain roughly 100,000 distinct CDR3 sequences, about 70% of them singletons. DNA and RNA were both co-extracted from about 19-30 mg of bulk tissue that had not been sorted. Five separate regions per tumor were sampled.

The chain has TRBV2 and TRBJ2-1; 9 bases match TRBD2. Sequences were obtained from liver tumor tissue from sampling region 5. Subset described: tumor region T5, tumor centre. This sequence originates from a woman aged 60-70 years with primary liver carcinoma and hepatitis B virus infection. Written as DNA, the CDR3 is TGTGCCTCGGGAGCGGGACTAGCCTTTAATGAGCAGTTCTTC. This codes for CASGAGLAFNEQFF.